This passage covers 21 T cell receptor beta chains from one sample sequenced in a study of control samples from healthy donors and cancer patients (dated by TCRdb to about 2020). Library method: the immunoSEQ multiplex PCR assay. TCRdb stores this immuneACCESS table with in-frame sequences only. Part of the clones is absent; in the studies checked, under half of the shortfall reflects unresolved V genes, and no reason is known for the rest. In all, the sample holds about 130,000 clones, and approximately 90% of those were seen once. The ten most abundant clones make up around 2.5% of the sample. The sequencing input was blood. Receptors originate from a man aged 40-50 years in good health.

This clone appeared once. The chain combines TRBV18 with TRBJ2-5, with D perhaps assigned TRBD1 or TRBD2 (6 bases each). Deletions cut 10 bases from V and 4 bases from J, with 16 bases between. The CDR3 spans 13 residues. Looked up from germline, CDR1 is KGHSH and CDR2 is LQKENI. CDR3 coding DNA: TGTGCCACCGCTTGGGGGGCTCGAGAGACCCAGTACTTC. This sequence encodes CATAWGARETQYF.

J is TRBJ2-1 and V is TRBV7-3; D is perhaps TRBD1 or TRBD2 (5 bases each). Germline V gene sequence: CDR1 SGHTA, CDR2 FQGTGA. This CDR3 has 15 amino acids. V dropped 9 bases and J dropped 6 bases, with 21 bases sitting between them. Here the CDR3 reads CASKRDRPPVNEQFF. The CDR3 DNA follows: TGTGCCAGTAAACGGGACCGGCCTCCCGTCAATGAGCAGTTCTTC.

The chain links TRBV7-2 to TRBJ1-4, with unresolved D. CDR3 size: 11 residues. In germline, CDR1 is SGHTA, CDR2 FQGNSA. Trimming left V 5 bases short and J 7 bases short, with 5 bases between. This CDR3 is CASSRGEKLFF. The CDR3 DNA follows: TGTGCCAGCAGCCGAGGTGAAAAACTGTTTTTT.

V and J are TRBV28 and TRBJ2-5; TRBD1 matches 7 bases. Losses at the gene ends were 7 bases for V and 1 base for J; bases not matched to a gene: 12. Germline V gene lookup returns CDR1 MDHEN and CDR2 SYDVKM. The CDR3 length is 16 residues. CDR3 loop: CASTPSWDSFQETQYF. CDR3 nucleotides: TGTGCCAGCACCCCGTCCTGGGACAGCTTCCAAGAGACCCAGTACTTC.

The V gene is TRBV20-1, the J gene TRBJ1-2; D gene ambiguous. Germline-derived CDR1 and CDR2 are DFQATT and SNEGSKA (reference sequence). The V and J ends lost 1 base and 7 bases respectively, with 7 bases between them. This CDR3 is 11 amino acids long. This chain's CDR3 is CSARGPPGYTF. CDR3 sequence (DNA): TGCAGTGCTAGAGGACCCCCTGGCTACACCTTC.

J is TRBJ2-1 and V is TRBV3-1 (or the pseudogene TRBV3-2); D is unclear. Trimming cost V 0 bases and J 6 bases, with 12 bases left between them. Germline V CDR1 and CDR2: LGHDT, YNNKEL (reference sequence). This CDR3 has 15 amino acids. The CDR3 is CASSQEVSFSNEQFF. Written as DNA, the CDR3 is TGTGCCAGCAGCCAAGAGGTCAGTTTTAGCAATGAGCAGTTCTTC.

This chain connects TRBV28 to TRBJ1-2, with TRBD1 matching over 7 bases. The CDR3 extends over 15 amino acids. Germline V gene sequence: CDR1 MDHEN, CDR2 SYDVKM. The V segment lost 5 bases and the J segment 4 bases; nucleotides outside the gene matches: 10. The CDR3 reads CASSPGPGQSYGYTF. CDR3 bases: TGTGCCAGCAGTCCGGGTCCGGGACAGAGCTATGGCTACACCTTC.

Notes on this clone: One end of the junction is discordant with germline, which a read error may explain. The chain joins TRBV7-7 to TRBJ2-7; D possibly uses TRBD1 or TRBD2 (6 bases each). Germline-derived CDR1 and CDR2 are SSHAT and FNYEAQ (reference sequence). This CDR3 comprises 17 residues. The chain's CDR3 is CASSLGDKEGIFHEQYF. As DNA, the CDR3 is TGTGCTAGCAGCTTAGGGGACAAGGAGGGTATTTTCCACGAGCAGTACTTC.

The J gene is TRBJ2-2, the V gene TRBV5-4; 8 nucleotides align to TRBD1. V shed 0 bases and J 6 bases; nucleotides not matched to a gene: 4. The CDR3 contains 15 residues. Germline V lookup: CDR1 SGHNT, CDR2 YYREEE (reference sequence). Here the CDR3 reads CASSLDRGTAGELFF. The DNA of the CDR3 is TGTGCCAGCAGCTTGGACAGGGGGACGGCCGGGGAGCTGTTTTTT.

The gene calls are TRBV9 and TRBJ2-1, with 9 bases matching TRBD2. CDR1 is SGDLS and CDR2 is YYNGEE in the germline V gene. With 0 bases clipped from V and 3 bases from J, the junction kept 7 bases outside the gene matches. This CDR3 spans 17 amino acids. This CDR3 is CASSVGLAGPLYNEQFF. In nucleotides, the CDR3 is TGTGCCAGCAGCGTAGGGCTAGCGGGGCCTCTCTACAATGAGCAGTTCTTC. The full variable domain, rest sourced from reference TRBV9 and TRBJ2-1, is DSGVTQTPKHLITATGQRVTLRCSPRSGDLSVYWYQQSLDQGLQFLIQYYNGEERAKGNILERFSAQQFPDLHSELNLSSLELGDSALYFCASSVGLAGPLYNEQFFGPGTRLTVL.

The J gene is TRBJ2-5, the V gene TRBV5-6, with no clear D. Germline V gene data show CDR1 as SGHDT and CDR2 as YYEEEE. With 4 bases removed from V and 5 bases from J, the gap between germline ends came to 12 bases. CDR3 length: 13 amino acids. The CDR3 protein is CASSVTRAETQYF. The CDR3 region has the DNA TGTGCCAGCAGCGTCACGCGAGCTGAGACCCAGTACTTC.

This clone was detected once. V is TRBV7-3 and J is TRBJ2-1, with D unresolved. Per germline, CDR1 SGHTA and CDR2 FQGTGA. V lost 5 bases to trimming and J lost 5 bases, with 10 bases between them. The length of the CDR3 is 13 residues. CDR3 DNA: TGTGCCAGCAGCCCATCACTCCACAATGAGCAGTTCTTC. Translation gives CASSPSLHNEQFF. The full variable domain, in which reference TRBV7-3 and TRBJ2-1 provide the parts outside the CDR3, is GAGVSQTPSNKVTEKGKYVELRCDPISGHTALYWYRQSLGQGPEFLIYFQGTGAADDSGLPNDRFFAVRPEGSVSTLKIQRTERGDSAVYLCASSPSLHNEQFFGPGTRLTVL.

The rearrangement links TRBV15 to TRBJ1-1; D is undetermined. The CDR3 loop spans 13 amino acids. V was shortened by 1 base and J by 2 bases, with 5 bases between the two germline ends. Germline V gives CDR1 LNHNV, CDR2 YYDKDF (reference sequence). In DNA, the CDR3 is TGTGCCACCAGCAGAGGAGAAAACACTGAAGCTTTCTTT. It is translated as CATSRGENTEAFF.

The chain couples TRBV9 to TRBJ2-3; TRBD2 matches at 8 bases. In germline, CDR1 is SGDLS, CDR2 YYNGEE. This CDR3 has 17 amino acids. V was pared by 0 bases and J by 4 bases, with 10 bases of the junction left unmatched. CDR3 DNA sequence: TGTGCCAGCAGCGTAGCTCGGGGGGGCCTTATGCCAGATACGCAGTATTTT. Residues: CASSVARGGLMPDTQYF.

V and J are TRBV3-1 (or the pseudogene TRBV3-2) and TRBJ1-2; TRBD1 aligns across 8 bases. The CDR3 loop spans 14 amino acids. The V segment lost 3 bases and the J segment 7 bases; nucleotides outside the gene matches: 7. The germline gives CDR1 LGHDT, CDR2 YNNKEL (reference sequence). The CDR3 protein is CASSHQGAAGGYTF. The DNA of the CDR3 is TGTGCCAGCAGCCATCAGGGGGCCGCAGGTGGCTACACCTTC.

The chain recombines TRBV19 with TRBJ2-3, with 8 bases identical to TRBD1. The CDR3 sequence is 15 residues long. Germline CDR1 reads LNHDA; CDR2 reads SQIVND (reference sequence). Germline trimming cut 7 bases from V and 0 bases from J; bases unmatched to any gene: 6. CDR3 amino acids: CASTRQGLSTDTQYF. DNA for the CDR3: TGTGCCAGTACCAGACAGGGGCTAAGCACAGATACGCAGTATTTT. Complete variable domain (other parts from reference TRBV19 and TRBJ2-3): DGGITQSPKYLFRKEGQNVTLSCEQNLNHDAMYWYRQDPGQGLRLIYYSQIVNDFQKGDIAEGYSVSREKKESFPLTVTSAQKNPTAFYLCASTRQGLSTDTQYFGPGTRLTVL.

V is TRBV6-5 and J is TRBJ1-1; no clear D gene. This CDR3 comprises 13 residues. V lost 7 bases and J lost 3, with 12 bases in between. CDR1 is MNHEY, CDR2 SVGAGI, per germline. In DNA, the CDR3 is TGTGCCAGCACGGCGCTCGGGCACACTGAAGCTTTCTTT. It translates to CASTALGHTEAFF.

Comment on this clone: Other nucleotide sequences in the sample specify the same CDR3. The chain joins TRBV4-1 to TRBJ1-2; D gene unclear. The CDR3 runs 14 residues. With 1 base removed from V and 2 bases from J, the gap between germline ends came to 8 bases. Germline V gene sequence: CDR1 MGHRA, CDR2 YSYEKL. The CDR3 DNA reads TGCGCCAGCAGCCAAGTGGGAGGGAACTATGGCTACACCTTC. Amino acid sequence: CASSQVGGNYGYTF.

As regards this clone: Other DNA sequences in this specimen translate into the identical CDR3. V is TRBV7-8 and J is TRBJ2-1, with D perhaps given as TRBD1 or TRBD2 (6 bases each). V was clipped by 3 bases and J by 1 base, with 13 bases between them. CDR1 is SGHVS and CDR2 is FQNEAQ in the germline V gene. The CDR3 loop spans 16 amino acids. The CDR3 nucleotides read TGTGCCAGCAGCTTTTTCCGGGGGCAGTCCTACAATGAGCAGTTCTTC. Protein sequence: CASSFFRGQSYNEQFF.

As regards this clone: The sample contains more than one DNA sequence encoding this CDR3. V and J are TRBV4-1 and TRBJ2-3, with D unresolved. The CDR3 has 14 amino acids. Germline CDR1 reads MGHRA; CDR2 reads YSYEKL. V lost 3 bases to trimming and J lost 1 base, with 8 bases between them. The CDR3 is CASSHYQGTDTQYF. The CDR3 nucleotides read TGCGCCAGCAGCCATTATCAGGGCACAGATACGCAGTATTTT.

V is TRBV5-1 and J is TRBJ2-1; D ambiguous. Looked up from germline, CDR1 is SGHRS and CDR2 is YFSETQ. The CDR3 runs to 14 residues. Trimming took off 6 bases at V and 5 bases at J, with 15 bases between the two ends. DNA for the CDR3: TGCGCCAGCAACGATCGAACTAATCACAATGAGCAGTTCTTC. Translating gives CASNDRTNHNEQFF.